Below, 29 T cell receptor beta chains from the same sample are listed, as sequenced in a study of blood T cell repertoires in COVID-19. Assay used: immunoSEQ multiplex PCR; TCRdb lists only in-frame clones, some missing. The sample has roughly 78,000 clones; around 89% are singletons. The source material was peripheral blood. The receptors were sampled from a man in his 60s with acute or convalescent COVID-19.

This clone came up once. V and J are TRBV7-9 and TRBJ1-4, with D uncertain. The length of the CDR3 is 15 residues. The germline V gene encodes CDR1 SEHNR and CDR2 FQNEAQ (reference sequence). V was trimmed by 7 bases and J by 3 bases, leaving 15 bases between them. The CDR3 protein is CASTLGVLANEKLFF. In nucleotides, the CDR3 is TGTGCCAGCACCCTCGGGGTTCTTGCTAATGAAAAACTGTTTTTT.

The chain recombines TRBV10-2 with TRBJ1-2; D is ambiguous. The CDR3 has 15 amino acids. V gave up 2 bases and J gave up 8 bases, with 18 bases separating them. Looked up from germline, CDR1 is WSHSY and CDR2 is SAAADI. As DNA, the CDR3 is TGCGCCAGCAGTGAGGTCGGCAGGCCTACGGGGGGCTACACCTTC. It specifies CASSEVGRPTGGYTF.

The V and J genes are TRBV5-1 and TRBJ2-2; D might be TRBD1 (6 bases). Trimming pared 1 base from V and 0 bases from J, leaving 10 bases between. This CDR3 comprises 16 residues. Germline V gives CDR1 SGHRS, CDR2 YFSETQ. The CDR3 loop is CASSLQTGTNTGELFF. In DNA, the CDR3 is TGCGCCAGCAGCTTGCAGACAGGAACGAACACCGGGGAGCTGTTTTTT.

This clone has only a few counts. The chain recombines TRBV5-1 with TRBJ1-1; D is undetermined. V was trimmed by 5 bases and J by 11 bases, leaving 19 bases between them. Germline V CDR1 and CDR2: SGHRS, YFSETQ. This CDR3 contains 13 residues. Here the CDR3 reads CASRMRADGYAFF. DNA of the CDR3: TGCGCCAGCAGGATGAGGGCAGACGGGTACGCTTTCTTT.

This CDR3 is CASSRGTNPPNNEQFF. The CDR3 region has the DNA TGTGCCAGCAGCCGAGGGACAAATCCCCCCAATAATGAGCAGTTCTTC. The V and J genes are TRBV6-4 and TRBJ2-1; TRBD1 might be the D (6 bases). This CDR3 has 16 residues. Germline CDR1 is MRHNA and CDR2 is SNTAGT. The V end lost 6 bases, the J end lost 7 bases, and 22 bases lay between the germline ends.

CDR3 DNA sequence: TGTGCCAGCAGTTACTCGAAGGGACTAGGGGGCATCGGGGAGCTGTTTTTT. It specifies CASSYSKGLGGIGELFF. The V gene is TRBV6-2 or TRBV6-3, the J gene TRBJ2-2, with D possibly matching TRBD2 (8 bases). Looked up from germline, CDR1 is MNHEY and CDR2 is SVGEGT. Trimming shortened V by 0 bases and J by 7 bases, and 18 bases separated the two germline ends. The CDR3 is 17 amino acids.

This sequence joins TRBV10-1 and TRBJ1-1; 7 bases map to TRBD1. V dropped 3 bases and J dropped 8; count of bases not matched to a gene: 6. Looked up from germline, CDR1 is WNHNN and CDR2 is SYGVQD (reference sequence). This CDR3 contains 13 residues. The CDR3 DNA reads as TGCGCCAGCAGTGACAGACAGGGTCAGGAAGCTTTCTTT. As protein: CASSDRQGQEAFF.

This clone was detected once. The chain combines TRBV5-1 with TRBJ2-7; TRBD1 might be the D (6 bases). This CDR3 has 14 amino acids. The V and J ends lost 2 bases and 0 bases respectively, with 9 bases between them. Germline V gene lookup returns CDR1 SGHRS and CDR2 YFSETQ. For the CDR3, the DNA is TGCGCCAGCAGCTTCCCAGGGGACTCCTACGAGCAGTACTTC. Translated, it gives CASSFPGDSYEQYF.

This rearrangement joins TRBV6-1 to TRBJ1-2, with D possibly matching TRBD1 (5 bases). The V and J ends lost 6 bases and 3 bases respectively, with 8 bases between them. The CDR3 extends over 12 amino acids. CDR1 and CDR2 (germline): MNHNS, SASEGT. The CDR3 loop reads CASRGEDYGYTF. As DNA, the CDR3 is TGTGCCAGCAGGGGGGAGGACTATGGCTACACCTTC.

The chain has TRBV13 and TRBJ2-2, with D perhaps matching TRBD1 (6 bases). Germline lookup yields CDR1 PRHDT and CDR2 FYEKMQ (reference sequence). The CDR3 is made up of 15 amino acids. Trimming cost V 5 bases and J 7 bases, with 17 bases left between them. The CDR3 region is CASSTRGGRYGELFF. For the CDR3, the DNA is TGTGCCAGCAGCACCAGGGGCGGTCGTTACGGGGAGCTGTTTTTT. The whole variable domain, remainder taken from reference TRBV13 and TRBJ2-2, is AAGVIQSPRHLIKEKRETATLKCYPIPRHDTVYWYQQGPGQDPQFLISFYEKMQSDKGSIPDRFSAQQFSDYHSELNMSSLELGDSALYFCASSTRGGRYGELFFGEGSRLTVL.

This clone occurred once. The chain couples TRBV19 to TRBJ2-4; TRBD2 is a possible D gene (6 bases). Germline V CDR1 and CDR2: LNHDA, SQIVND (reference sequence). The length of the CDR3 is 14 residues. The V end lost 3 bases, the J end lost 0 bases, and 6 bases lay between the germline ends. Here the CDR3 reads CASSMGLAKNIQYF. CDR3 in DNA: TGTGCCAGTAGTATGGGACTAGCCAAAAACATTCAGTACTTC.

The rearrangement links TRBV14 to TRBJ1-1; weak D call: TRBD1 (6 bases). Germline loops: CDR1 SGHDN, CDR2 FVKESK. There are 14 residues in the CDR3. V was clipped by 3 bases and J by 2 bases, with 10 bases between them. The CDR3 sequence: CASSHRGYNTEAFF. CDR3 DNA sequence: TGTGCCAGCAGCCACAGGGGATACAACACTGAAGCTTTCTTT.

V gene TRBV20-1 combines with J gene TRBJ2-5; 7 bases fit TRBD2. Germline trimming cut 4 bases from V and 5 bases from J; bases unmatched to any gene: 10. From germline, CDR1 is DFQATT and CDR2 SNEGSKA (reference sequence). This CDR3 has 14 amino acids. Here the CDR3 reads CSATEWGGRETQYF. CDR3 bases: TGCAGTGCTACTGAATGGGGGGGACGCGAGACCCAGTACTTC.

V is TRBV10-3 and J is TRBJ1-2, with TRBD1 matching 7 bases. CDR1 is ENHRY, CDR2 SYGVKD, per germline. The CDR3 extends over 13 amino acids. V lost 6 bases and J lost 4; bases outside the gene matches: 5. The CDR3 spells CAISQNRGYGYTF. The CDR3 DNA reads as TGTGCCATCAGCCAGAACAGGGGCTATGGCTACACCTTC.

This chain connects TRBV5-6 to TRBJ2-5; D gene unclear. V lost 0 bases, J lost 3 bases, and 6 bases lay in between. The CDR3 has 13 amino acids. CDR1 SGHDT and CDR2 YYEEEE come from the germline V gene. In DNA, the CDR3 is TGTGCCAGCAGCTTGGCCGTTAAAGAGACCCAGTACTTC. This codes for CASSLAVKETQYF.

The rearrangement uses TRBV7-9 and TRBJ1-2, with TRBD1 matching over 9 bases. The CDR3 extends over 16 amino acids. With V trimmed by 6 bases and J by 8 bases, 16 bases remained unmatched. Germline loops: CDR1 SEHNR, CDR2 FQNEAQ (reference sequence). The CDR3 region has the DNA TGTGCCAGCAGTAATACCGGGACAGGGCTATTGACCGGCTACACCTTC. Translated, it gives CASSNTGTGLLTGYTF. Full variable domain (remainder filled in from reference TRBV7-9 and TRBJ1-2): DTGVSQNPRHKITKRGQNVTFRCDPISEHNRLYWYRQTLGQGPEFLTYFQNEAQLEKSRLLSDRFSAERPKGSFSTLEIQRTEQGDSAMYLCASSNTGTGLLTGYTFGSGTRLTVV.

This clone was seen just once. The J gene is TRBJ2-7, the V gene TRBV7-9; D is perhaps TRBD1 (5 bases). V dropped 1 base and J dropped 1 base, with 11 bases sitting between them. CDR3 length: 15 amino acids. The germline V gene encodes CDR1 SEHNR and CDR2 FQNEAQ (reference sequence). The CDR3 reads CASSLVQGRSYEQYF. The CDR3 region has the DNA TGTGCCAGCAGCTTAGTCCAGGGCAGGTCCTACGAGCAGTACTTC. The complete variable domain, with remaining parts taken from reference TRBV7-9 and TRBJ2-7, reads DTGVSQNPRHKITKRGQNVTFRCDPISEHNRLYWYRQTLGQGPEFLTYFQNEAQLEKSRLLSDRFSAERPKGSFSTLEIQRTEQGDSAMYLCASSLVQGRSYEQYFGPGTRLTVT.

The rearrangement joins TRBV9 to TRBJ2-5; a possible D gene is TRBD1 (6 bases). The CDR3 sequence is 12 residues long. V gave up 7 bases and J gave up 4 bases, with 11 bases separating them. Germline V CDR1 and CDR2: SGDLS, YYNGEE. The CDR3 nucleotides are TGTGCCAGCTCGCAAGGGGGAGAGACCCAGTACTTC. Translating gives CASSQGGETQYF.

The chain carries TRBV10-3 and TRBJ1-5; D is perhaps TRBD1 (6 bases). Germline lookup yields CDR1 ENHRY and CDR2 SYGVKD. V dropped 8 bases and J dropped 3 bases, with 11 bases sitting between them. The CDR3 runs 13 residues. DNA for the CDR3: TGTGCCATCCAACGGGACATCAATCAGCCCCAGCATTTT. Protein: CAIQRDINQPQHF.

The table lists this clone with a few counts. CDR3: CASSRTGNGYTF. The CDR3, as DNA: TGTGCCAGCTCGCGGACAGGGAATGGCTACACCTTC. The genes are TRBV18 and TRBJ1-2; TRBD1 matches at 8 bases. V gave up 6 bases and J gave up 6 bases; unmatched junction bases: 3. CDR1 and CDR2 from the germline V gene are KGHSH and LQKENI. This CDR3 has 12 residues.

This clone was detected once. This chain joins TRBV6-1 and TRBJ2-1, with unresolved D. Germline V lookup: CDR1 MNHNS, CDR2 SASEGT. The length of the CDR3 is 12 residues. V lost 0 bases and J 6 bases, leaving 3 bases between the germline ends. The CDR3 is CASSEARNEQFF. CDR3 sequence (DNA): TGTGCCAGCAGTGAAGCTCGCAATGAGCAGTTCTTC.

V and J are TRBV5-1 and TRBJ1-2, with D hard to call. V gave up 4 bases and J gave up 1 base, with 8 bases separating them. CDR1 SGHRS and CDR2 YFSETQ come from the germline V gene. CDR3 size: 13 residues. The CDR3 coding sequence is TGCGCCAGCAGCCGAGGGTTTAACTATGGCTACACCTTC. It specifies CASSRGFNYGYTF.

CDR3 in DNA: TGTGCCAGCAGCTTAAGTAGACTAGCGGGAGTCGGAGAGCAGTTCTTC. Residues: CASSLSRLAGVGEQFF. This chain joins TRBV5-8 and TRBJ2-1; TRBD2 matches 12 bases. V trimming: 2 bases; J trimming: 10 bases; junction bases outside the gene matches: 10. Germline CDR1 is SGHTS and CDR2 is YDEGEE. This CDR3 contains 16 residues.

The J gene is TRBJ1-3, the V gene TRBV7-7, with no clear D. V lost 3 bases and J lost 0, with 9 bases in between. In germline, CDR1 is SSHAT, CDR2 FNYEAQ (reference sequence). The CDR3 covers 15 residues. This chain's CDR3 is CASSFPPDSGNTIYF. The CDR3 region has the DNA TGTGCCAGCAGCTTTCCCCCAGACTCTGGAAACACCATATATTTT. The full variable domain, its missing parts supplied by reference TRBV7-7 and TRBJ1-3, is GAGVSQSPRYKVTKRGQDVTLRCDPISSHATLYWYQQALGQGPEFLTYFNYEAQPDKSGLPSDRFSAERPEGSISTLTIQRTEQRDSAMYRCASSFPPDSGNTIYFGEGSWLTVV.

Here the CDR3 DNA reads TGTGCCACCAGTGCCCCGGGACTAGCGGGAGGTGGCCGGGAGCTGTTTTTT. Its protein is CATSAPGLAGGGRELFF. The chain links TRBV24-1 to TRBJ2-2, with TRBD2 matching over 15 bases. J lost 9 bases, V lost 5 bases, and 9 bases had no gene match. CDR1 is KGHDR, CDR2 SFDVKD, per germline. The CDR3 is made up of 17 amino acids.

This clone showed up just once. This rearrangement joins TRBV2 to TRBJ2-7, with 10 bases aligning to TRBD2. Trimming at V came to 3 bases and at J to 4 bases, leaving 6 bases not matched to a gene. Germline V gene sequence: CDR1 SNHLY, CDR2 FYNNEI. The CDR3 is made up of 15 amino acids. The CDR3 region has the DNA TGTGCCAGCAGTGACCTAGCGGGAGTTAAGTACGAGCAGTACTTC. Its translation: CASSDLAGVKYEQYF.

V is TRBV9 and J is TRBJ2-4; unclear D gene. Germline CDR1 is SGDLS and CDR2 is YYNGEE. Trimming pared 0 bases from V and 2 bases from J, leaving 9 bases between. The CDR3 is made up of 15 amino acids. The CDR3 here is CASSVDRGTKNIQYF. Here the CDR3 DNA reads TGTGCCAGCAGCGTAGACCGAGGAACCAAAAACATTCAGTACTTC.

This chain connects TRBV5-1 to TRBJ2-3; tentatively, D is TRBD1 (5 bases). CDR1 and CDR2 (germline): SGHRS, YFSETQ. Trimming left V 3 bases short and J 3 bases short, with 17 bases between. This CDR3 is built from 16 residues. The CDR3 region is CASSSPQGRATDTQYF. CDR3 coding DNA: TGCGCCAGCAGCTCGCCGCAGGGCAGGGCAACAGATACGCAGTATTTT.

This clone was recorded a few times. As DNA, the CDR3 is TGTGCCAGCAGCTTCAGGGGGCGGGAAGAGACCCAGTACTTC. Translation: CASSFRGREETQYF. The chain couples TRBV11-2 to TRBJ2-5, with 8 bases identical to TRBD1. With V trimmed by 3 bases and J by 3 bases, 3 bases remained unmatched. This CDR3 spans 14 amino acids. Germline loops: CDR1 SGHAT, CDR2 FQNNGV.